One and the same sample provided the 25 T cell receptor beta chains below, sequenced in a study of Graves' ophthalmopathy and Graves' hyperthyroidism. Amplification of the TCR beta CDR3 regions used RNA transcripts (as template). An opening RT-PCR round employed HTBI primers and preceded a second-round multiplex PCR. TCRdb reanalysed the multiplex PCR reads using MiXCR and keeps one entry per CDR3 protein. The repertoire has some 200,000 distinct CDR3 sequences, 25% to 30% of them found once; the top ten carry 9.1%. Sequenced: peripheral blood. Source of these receptors: a man aged 45-65 years with Graves' ophthalmopathy.

This clonotype was seen repeatedly, ten times or more. This chain connects TRBV15 to TRBJ1-1; 7 bases agree with TRBD1. Germline V gene data show CDR1 as LNHNV and CDR2 as YYDKDF (reference sequence). The CDR3 is 15 residues long. Losses at the gene ends were 5 bases for V and 5 bases for J; bases not matched to a gene: 11. CDR3 DNA: TGTGCCACCAGCTCCGTCGACAGGGCGGGAACTGAAGCTTTCTTT. Translated, it gives CATSSVDRAGTEAFF.

This clonotype was counted at least ten times. The rearrangement links TRBV24-1 to TRBJ2-5, with D unresolved. Germline values: CDR1 KGHDR, CDR2 SFDVKD. Trimming left V 2 bases short and J 1 base short, with 7 bases between. The CDR3 runs 14 residues. CDR3 sequence: CATSDWHSQETQYF. Here the CDR3 DNA reads TGTGCCACCAGTGATTGGCACTCCCAAGAGACCCAGTACTTC.

The chain carries TRBV28 and TRBJ2-7; D unresolved. The CDR3 covers 14 residues. Trimming pared 2 bases from V and 3 bases from J, leaving 11 bases between. Germline V gene sequence: CDR1 MDHEN, CDR2 SYDVKM. Here the CDR3 reads CASSLGPASYEQYF. The DNA for the CDR3 is TGTGCCAGCAGTTTAGGGCCCGCAAGCTACGAGCAGTACTTC. The variable domain in full, completed from reference TRBV28 and TRBJ2-7, reads DVKVTQSSRYLVKRTGEKVFLECVQDMDHENMFWYRQDPGLGLRLIYFSYDVKMKEKGDIPEGYSVSREKKERFSLILESASTNQTSMYLCASSLGPASYEQYFGPGTRLTVT.

The table lists this clonotype with many counts. The rearrangement uses TRBV6-1 and TRBJ2-7; D perhaps matches TRBD2 (6 bases). Germline-derived CDR1 and CDR2 are MNHNS and SASEGT. The length of the CDR3 is 12 residues. Trimming stripped 7 bases from V and 6 bases from J, with 13 bases between. The CDR3 is CASTQLEGEQYF. The DNA for the CDR3 is TGTGCCAGCACTCAACTGGAGGGCGAGCAGTACTTC.

This clonotype was detected once. This chain joins TRBV12-3 or TRBV12-4 and TRBJ2-4, with D possibly being TRBD1 or TRBD2 (6 bases each). V lost 5 bases and J lost 3, with 17 bases in between. This CDR3 has 16 amino acids. The CDR3 sequence is CASSPNGGRFKNIQYF. The CDR3 bases are TGTGCCAGCAGTCCGAACGGGGGCCGATTCAAAAACATTCAGTACTTC.

This chain uses TRBV7-2 with TRBJ1-1; possibly TRBD1 for D (6 bases). The V and J ends lost 6 bases and 3 bases respectively, with 14 bases between them. The V gene's germline CDR1 is SGHTA and CDR2 FQGNSA. CDR3 length equals 14 residues. CDR3 sequence (DNA): TGTGCCAGCAGTCCCCCGGGGGCATACACTGAAGCTTTCTTT. Its protein is CASSPPGAYTEAFF.

This clonotype has ten or more counts. This chain uses TRBV4-2 with TRBJ1-1; perhaps TRBD1 as D (6 bases). V was shortened by 3 bases and J by 8 bases, with 13 bases between the two germline ends. CDR1 and CDR2 (germline): LGHNA, YNFKEQ. The CDR3 has 13 amino acids. The CDR3 here is CASSHAGGTEAFF. The CDR3 region has the DNA TGTGCCAGCAGCCACGCTGGAGGGACAGAAGCTTTCTTT.

The chain couples TRBV2 to TRBJ2-7; 8 positions agree with TRBD2. In germline, CDR1 is SNHLY, CDR2 FYNNEI. V dropped 5 bases and J dropped 0; count of bases not matched to a gene: 6. This CDR3 comprises 15 residues. The CDR3 bases are TGTGCCAGCAGTCTCAGGACTAGCAGCTCCTACGAGCAGTACTTC. Translation: CASSLRTSSSYEQYF.

The chain has TRBV6-2 or TRBV6-3 and TRBJ1-5; perhaps TRBD1 as D (6 bases). V was pared by 4 bases and J by 1 base, with 14 bases between. This CDR3 spans 16 amino acids. CDR1 and CDR2 (germline): MNHEY, SVGEGT. The CDR3 reads CASSLGGGSSNQPQHF. CDR3 DNA sequence: TGTGCCAGCAGTTTAGGGGGGGGTTCGAGCAATCAGCCCCAGCATTTT.

The CDR3 here is CAIGGGGDYGYTF. In DNA form, the CDR3 reads TGTGCCATCGGTGGGGGCGGGGACTATGGCTACACCTTC. J is TRBJ1-2 and V is TRBV10-3; D may be TRBD1 (6 bases). CDR3 length: 13 residues. V was clipped by 8 bases and J by 3 bases, with 13 bases between them. The germline V gene encodes CDR1 ENHRY and CDR2 SYGVKD.

This clonotype was detected many times. This rearrangement joins TRBV9 to TRBJ2-7; D possibly corresponds to TRBD2 (6 bases). Germline V gene data show CDR1 as SGDLS and CDR2 as YYNGEE. Trimming cost V 2 bases and J 2 bases, with 11 bases left between them. The CDR3 consists of 14 residues. CDR3 DNA sequence: TGTGCCAGCAGCGTCTCGGGAGATCCCTACGAGCAGTACTTC. Protein sequence: CASSVSGDPYEQYF.

V usage is TRBV19 and J usage is TRBJ1-1, with 8 nucleotides matching TRBD1. The germline V gene encodes CDR1 LNHDA and CDR2 SQIVND (reference sequence). The length of the CDR3 is 16 residues. The J segment lost 2 bases and the V segment lost 5 bases, leaving 10 bases of the junction unmatched. CDR3 bases: TGTGCCAGTAGTCCCCGAGACAGGGGAAAAAACACTGAAGCTTTCTTT. This gives the protein CASSPRDRGKNTEAFF.

This clonotype was recorded many times. The V call is TRBV7-9, the J call TRBJ2-2; D gene uncertain. The V gene lost 1 base and the J gene lost 0 bases, with 6 bases spanning the gap. The CDR3 has 15 amino acids. Germline V gene sequence: CDR1 SEHNR, CDR2 FQNEAQ (reference sequence). The CDR3, as DNA: TGTGCCAGCAGCTTAGGGTCAGCGAACACCGGGGAGCTGTTTTTT. Translated, it gives CASSLGSANTGELFF.

The chain recombines TRBV6-1 with TRBJ2-5; 11 bases agree with TRBD2. The CDR3 is 17 residues long. V dropped 7 bases and J dropped 1; count of bases not matched to a gene: 11. Germline V gene sequence: CDR1 MNHNS, CDR2 SASEGT. The CDR3 here is CASTPRTSGLVQETQYF. The CDR3 DNA reads as TGTGCCAGCACTCCCAGGACTAGCGGGCTCGTCCAAGAGACCCAGTACTTC.

Ten or more counts support this clonotype. The V gene is TRBV12-5, the J gene TRBJ2-7; 9 bases align to TRBD1. Germline V gives CDR1 LGHNT, CDR2 FRNRAP. CDR3 length: 15 amino acids. V lost 6 bases to trimming and J lost 5 bases; unmatched junction nucleotides: 11. CDR3 protein: CASGPGQGLTHEQYF. DNA of the CDR3: TGTGCTAGTGGCCCGGGACAGGGATTGACCCACGAGCAGTACTTC.

The chain uses TRBV7-3 and TRBJ1-1, with D possibly being TRBD1 (5 bases). The CDR3 covers 14 residues. Trimming stripped 0 bases from V and 3 bases from J, with 8 bases between. From germline, CDR1 is SGHTA and CDR2 FQGTGA. The DNA for the CDR3 is TGTGCCAGCAGCTTAACGCGGGACGACACTGAAGCTTTCTTT. It yields the protein CASSLTRDDTEAFF.

Many counts were recorded for this clonotype. The V and J genes are TRBV6-4 and TRBJ1-1; D remains ambiguous. Deletions cut 4 bases from V and 11 bases from J, with 17 bases between. The germline gives CDR1 MRHNA, CDR2 SNTAGT. This CDR3 comprises 13 residues. The CDR3 DNA reads as TGTGCCAGCAGTGTCTACCCGTCCACCGAGGCTTTCTTT. As protein: CASSVYPSTEAFF.

This clonotype was counted at least ten times. The J gene is TRBJ1-2, the V gene TRBV12-3 or TRBV12-4; tentatively, D is TRBD1 (5 bases). The CDR3 has 16 amino acids. Trimming pared 5 bases from V and 3 bases from J, leaving 19 bases between. This CDR3 is CASSSYGGGRDYGYTF. The DNA for the CDR3 is TGTGCCAGCAGTAGTTATGGGGGGGGGAGGGACTATGGCTACACCTTC.

This clonotype was counted at least ten times. The chain has TRBV6-1 and TRBJ1-5; 10 bases line up with TRBD1. V shed 0 bases and J 6 bases; nucleotides not matched to a gene: 14. Germline assignment: CDR1 MNHNS and CDR2 SASEGT. The CDR3 contains 19 residues. Here the CDR3 DNA reads TGTGCCAGCAGTGAAGCGGCGGGACAGGGGCCCCTGAATAGTCAGCCCCAGCATTTT. This codes for CASSEAAGQGPLNSQPQHF.

A remark on this clonotype: A much larger clone sits a single nucleotide away, making a read error possible. The chain employs TRBV6-2 or TRBV6-3 and TRBJ2-3; TRBD2 agrees at 12 bases. The CDR3 consists of 19 residues. The germline CDR1 and CDR2 sequences are MNHEY and SVGEGT. V trimming: 6 bases; J trimming: 1 base; junction bases outside the gene matches: 14. The CDR3 coding sequence is TGTGCCAGCAGGCGACTAGCGGGAGAGGTCGGTCGGGGCACAGATACGCAGTATTTT. The encoded protein is CASRRLAGEVGRGTDTQYF.

This clonotype came up many times. V usage is TRBV11-3 and J usage is TRBJ2-5, with D possibly being TRBD1 (6 bases). Deletions cut 5 bases from V and 5 bases from J, with 12 bases between. The CDR3 runs to 13 residues. Germline V CDR1 and CDR2: SGHNT, YENEEA. This chain's CDR3 is CASSRSGEETQYF. DNA of the CDR3: TGTGCCAGCAGCCGGTCAGGGGAGGAGACCCAGTACTTC. Variable domain in full (rest from reference TRBV11-3 and TRBJ2-5): EAGVVQSPRYKIIEKKQPVAFWCNPISGHNTLYWYLQNLGQGPELLIRYENEEAVDDSQLPKDRFSAERLKGVDSTLKIQPAELGDSAVYLCASSRSGEETQYFGPGTRLLVL.

This clonotype was seen many times. The chain is built from TRBV20-1 and TRBJ2-5, with 7 bases matching TRBD2. The CDR3 consists of 14 residues. CDR1 is DFQATT, CDR2 SNEGSKA, per germline (reference sequence). V trimming: 4 bases; J trimming: 5 bases; junction bases outside the gene matches: 10. The DNA of the CDR3 is TGCAGTGCTAAGCGGGACCGCCGGCAGGAGACCCAGTACTTC. Translation gives CSAKRDRRQETQYF.

There are many counts of this clonotype. V gene TRBV7-8 combines with J gene TRBJ2-7; possibly TRBD2 for D (5 bases). The CDR3 runs 16 residues. Germline CDR1 and CDR2: SGHVS and FQNEAQ. V lost 5 bases, J lost 0 bases, and 17 bases lay in between. CDR3 sequence: CASSPQSRDISYEQYF. As DNA, the CDR3 is TGTGCCAGCAGCCCCCAGTCCCGGGATATCTCCTACGAGCAGTACTTC.

Ten or more counts support this clonotype. The chain links TRBV7-9 to TRBJ2-7; tentative D call: TRBD2 (6 bases). V gave up 4 bases and J gave up 2 bases, with 12 bases separating them. Per the germline V gene, CDR1 is SEHNR and CDR2 is FQNEAQ (reference sequence). The CDR3 extends over 14 amino acids. The CDR3 DNA is TGTGCCAGCAGCTCCTCGGGGGTTACCTACGAGCAGTACTTC. Encoded protein: CASSSSGVTYEQYF.

The chain uses TRBV5-1 and TRBJ2-7; no definite D call. Trimming pared 0 bases from V and 4 bases from J, leaving 8 bases between. The CDR3 consists of 13 residues. Per germline, CDR1 SGHRS and CDR2 YFSETQ. CDR3 coding DNA: TGCGCCAGCAGCTTGGCAGATCAGTACGAGCAGTACTTC. This sequence encodes CASSLADQYEQYF.